A single sample gave rise to the 27 T cell receptor beta chains below, sequenced in a study of sequential checkpoint blockade in melanoma. Measured with immunoSEQ multiplex PCR; TCRdb has only the in-frame clones, and not every one. This repertoire shows approximately 28,000 clones, 83% found once; its top ten account for about a sixth. Sample treatment: randomized to nivolumab then ipilimumab (arm A) or the reverse (arm B). Sequenced material: CD8+ T cells sorted from blood (inferred from file names), taken from a patient given nivolumab and ipilimumab in sequence. The receptors derive from a human donor with melanoma.

A single count supports this clone. The chain uses TRBV7-9 and TRBJ2-2; D possibly corresponds to TRBD2 (6 bases). The CDR3 contains 17 residues. Germline V gives CDR1 SEHNR, CDR2 FQNEAQ (reference sequence). The V and J ends lost 2 bases and 0 bases respectively, with 13 bases between them. DNA of the CDR3: TGTGCCAGCAGCTTACCCCTAGCGATGGCGAACACCGGGGAGCTGTTTTTT. The encoded protein is CASSLPLAMANTGELFF.

This chain uses TRBV21-1 with TRBJ1-2; TRBD1 is the table's D call and was not checked against the DNA. TRBV21-1 is a pseudogene. This CDR3 is 14 amino acids long. The CDR3 DNA is TGTGCCAGCCCCCCCCGGACAGGGAATCATGGCTACACCTTC. Protein sequence: CASPPRTGNHGYTF.

This clone was recorded only once. V and J are TRBV2 and TRBJ1-1; TRBD1 might be the D (5 bases). Germline V CDR1 and CDR2: SNHLY, FYNNEI. The V gene lost 7 bases and the J gene lost 11 bases, with 14 bases spanning the gap. The CDR3 consists of 11 residues. The chain's CDR3 is CASMRTGDAFF. CDR3 coding DNA: TGTGCCAGCATGAGGACGGGGGATGCTTTCTTT.

This clone was seen once. The rearrangement joins TRBV9 to TRBJ2-2; D is uncertain. V lost 1 base and J 1 base, leaving 8 bases between the germline ends. CDR1 is SGDLS, CDR2 YYNGEE, per germline. This CDR3 is 15 amino acids long. CDR3 in DNA: TGTGCCAGCAGCGTAAATAGGAGGAACACCGGGGAGCTGTTTTTT. Translated: CASSVNRRNTGELFF.

The chain carries TRBV6-5 and TRBJ2-2; perhaps TRBD1 as D (6 bases). Between the trimmed V and J ends, which lost 10 bases and 1 base, there was a span of 10 bases. The V gene's germline CDR1 is MNHEY and CDR2 SVGAGI. This CDR3 spans 13 amino acids. CDR3 in amino acids: CATEGVNTGELFF. For the CDR3, the DNA is TGTGCCACCGAGGGGGTGAACACCGGGGAGCTGTTTTTT.

This rearrangement joins TRBV7-9 to TRBJ2-5, with 8 bases aligning to TRBD1. The J call may be wrong; the DNA end is better matched by TRBJ2-7. Germline V CDR1 and CDR2: SEHNR, FQNEAQ (reference sequence). This CDR3 contains 15 residues. In DNA, the CDR3 is TGTGCCAGCAGCCCGGACAGGGAGAACCCCTACGAGCAGTACTTC. Its protein product is CASSPDRENPYEQYF.

The chain couples TRBV7-3 to TRBJ2-5; perhaps TRBD2 as D (6 bases). CDR3 length: 15 residues. The V gene's germline CDR1 is SGHTA and CDR2 FQGTGA. The V end lost 1 base, the J end lost 1 base, and 10 bases lay between the germline ends. This CDR3 reads CASSLIGGAQETQYF. The CDR3 region has the DNA TGTGCCAGCAGCTTAATAGGCGGGGCCCAAGAGACCCAGTACTTC.

This rearrangement joins TRBV29-1 to TRBJ2-3; 10 bases align to TRBD2. The CDR3 has 14 residues. The V segment lost 6 bases and the J segment 6 bases; nucleotides outside the gene matches: 9. From germline, CDR1 is SQVTM and CDR2 ANQGSEA. CDR3 in amino acids: CSVDTGLAVDTQYF. CDR3 bases: TGCAGCGTGGATACCGGACTAGCGGTGGATACGCAGTATTTT.

The V gene is TRBV7-3, the J gene TRBJ1-2; 7 bases agree with TRBD1. CDR3 length: 13 residues. The ends lost 0 bases at V and 6 bases at J; junction bases unmatched: 1. The germline V gene has CDR1 SGHTA and CDR2 FQGTGA. This CDR3 is CASSLTGGDGYTF. Written as DNA, the CDR3 is TGTGCCAGCAGCTTAACAGGGGGCGATGGCTACACCTTC.

The chain links TRBV7-3 to TRBJ2-1; D is undetermined. V was trimmed by 4 bases and J by 6 bases, leaving 7 bases between them. CDR1 is SGHTA, CDR2 FQGTGA, per germline. This CDR3 has 12 residues. The CDR3 DNA reads TGTGCCAGCAGCTCAGGTGGCAATGAGCAGTTCTTC. It translates to CASSSGGNEQFF.

The chain carries TRBV19 and TRBJ1-1; D unresolved. Germline CDR1 and CDR2: LNHDA and SQIVND (reference sequence). V was trimmed by 6 bases and J by 6 bases, leaving 17 bases between them. The CDR3 consists of 14 residues. CDR3 DNA: TGTGCCAGTAGCTACGGCGCGGGTACCGCTGAAGCTTTCTTT. This encodes CASSYGAGTAEAFF. Looking up the rest from reference TRBV19 and TRBJ1-1 gives the full variable domain: DGGITQSPKYLFRKEGQNVTLSCEQNLNHDAMYWYRQDPGQGLRLIYYSQIVNDFQKGDIAEGYSVSREKKESFPLTVTSAQKNPTAFYLCASSYGAGTAEAFFGQGTRLTVV.

The V gene is TRBV19, the J gene TRBJ1-5; a weak D match, TRBD1 (5 bases). Trimming left V 7 bases short and J 4 bases short, with 14 bases between. There are 14 residues in the CDR3. Germline CDR1 is LNHDA and CDR2 is SQIVND (reference sequence). The chain's CDR3 is CASTILPGNQPQHF. For the CDR3, the DNA is TGTGCCAGTACCATCCTCCCAGGGAATCAGCCCCAGCATTTT.

This sequence joins TRBV28 and TRBJ1-1, with D possibly TRBD1 on 6 matching bases. This CDR3 is built from 15 residues. Germline loops: CDR1 MDHEN, CDR2 SYDVKM. The V end was cut by 3 bases, the J end by 1 base, with 12 bases between. The DNA for the CDR3 is TGTGCCAGCAGTTTCCCGGGACAATGGAACACTGAAGCTTTCTTT. It encodes CASSFPGQWNTEAFF. The whole variable domain, remainder taken from reference TRBV28 and TRBJ1-1, is DVKVTQSSRYLVKRTGEKVFLECVQDMDHENMFWYRQDPGLGLRLIYFSYDVKMKEKGDIPEGYSVSREKKERFSLILESASTNQTSMYLCASSFPGQWNTEAFFGQGTRLTVV.

V and J are TRBV7-6 and TRBJ2-1; D gene unclear. CDR1 SGHVS and CDR2 FNYEAQ come from the germline V gene. CDR3 length: 13 residues. Trimming cost V 2 bases and J 7 bases, with 9 bases left between them. The CDR3 loop reads CASSLSTLNEQFF. The CDR3 DNA sequence: TGTGCCAGCAGCTTATCAACTCTAAATGAGCAGTTCTTC.

The rearrangement uses TRBV19 and TRBJ2-7; TRBD2 aligns across 10 bases. V lost 5 bases to trimming and J lost 6 bases; unmatched junction nucleotides: 7. The CDR3 contains 14 residues. Germline V CDR1 and CDR2: LNHDA, SQIVND (reference sequence). The CDR3 region has the DNA TGTGCCAGTAGTGCTAGCGGGGGAACGACCGAGCAGTACTTC. Its translation: CASSASGGTTEQYF. Drawing the rest from reference TRBV19 and TRBJ2-7, the complete variable domain is DGGITQSPKYLFRKEGQNVTLSCEQNLNHDAMYWYRQDPGQGLRLIYYSQIVNDFQKGDIAEGYSVSREKKESFPLTVTSAQKNPTAFYLCASSASGGTTEQYFGPGTRLTVT.

The chain links TRBV19 to TRBJ2-5, with 9 nucleotides matching TRBD1. J lost 4 bases, V lost 4 bases, and 16 bases had no gene match. Germline CDR1 is LNHDA and CDR2 is SQIVND (reference sequence). The CDR3 sequence is 18 residues long. Here the CDR3 reads CASSTRPGTGLRTETQYF. The CDR3, as DNA: TGTGCCAGTAGTACTCGTCCCGGGACAGGGTTAAGAACAGAGACCCAGTACTTC. Using reference TRBV19 and TRBJ2-5 for the parts outside the CDR3, the full variable domain is DGGITQSPKYLFRKEGQNVTLSCEQNLNHDAMYWYRQDPGQGLRLIYYSQIVNDFQKGDIAEGYSVSREKKESFPLTVTSAQKNPTAFYLCASSTRPGTGLRTETQYFGPGTRLLVL.

This clone was found once. The chain recombines TRBV13 with TRBJ2-3; 8 bases fit TRBD2. This CDR3 region has 15 residues. The V segment lost 4 bases and the J segment 2 bases; nucleotides outside the gene matches: 5. Germline CDR1 is PRHDT and CDR2 is FYEKMQ (reference sequence). This chain's CDR3 is CASSSKAGVTDTQYF. Written as DNA, the CDR3 is TGTGCCAGCAGCTCCAAAGCGGGAGTCACAGATACGCAGTATTTT. The full variable domain, completed using reference TRBV13 and TRBJ2-3, is AAGVIQSPRHLIKEKRETATLKCYPIPRHDTVYWYQQGPGQDPQFLISFYEKMQSDKGSIPDRFSAQQFSDYHSELNMSSLELGDSALYFCASSSKAGVTDTQYFGPGTRLTVL.

The CDR3 sequence is CASSLKLPGLALDEQYF. DNA for the CDR3: TGTGCCAGCAGTTTGAAACTACCGGGACTTGCACTAGACGAGCAGTACTTC. This rearrangement joins TRBV7-2 to TRBJ2-7; D is perhaps TRBD2 (6 bases). CDR3 length: 17 amino acids. V was cut by 6 bases and J by 5 bases, with 26 bases left in between. Germline CDR1 and CDR2: SGHTA and FQGNSA.

This clone has only one observation. Other DNA sequences in the same sample also yield this CDR3. The rearrangement joins TRBV7-9 to TRBJ2-3; no definite D call. Per the germline V gene, CDR1 is SEHNR and CDR2 is FQNEAQ (reference sequence). CDR3 length equals 12 residues. Trimming left V 5 bases short and J 2 bases short, with 5 bases between. CDR3 sequence (DNA): TGTGCCAGCAGCCTGTCCACAGATACGCAGTATTTT. This codes for CASSLSTDTQYF. Complete variable domain (other parts from reference TRBV7-9 and TRBJ2-3): DTGVSQNPRHKITKRGQNVTFRCDPISEHNRLYWYRQTLGQGPEFLTYFQNEAQLEKSRLLSDRFSAERPKGSFSTLEIQRTEQGDSAMYLCASSLSTDTQYFGPGTRLTVL.

V usage is TRBV5-6 and J usage is TRBJ1-5; 7 bases map to TRBD1. The germline gives CDR1 SGHDT, CDR2 YYEEEE. The CDR3 covers 14 residues. J was trimmed by 1 base and V by 3 bases; bases with no gene match: 1. As DNA, the CDR3 is TGTGCCAGCAGCTCACAGGGGAGCAATCAGCCCCAGCATTTT. Translated: CASSSQGSNQPQHF.

In this sample, this clone turned up once. The rearrangement uses TRBV9 and TRBJ2-5; 8 positions agree with TRBD2. The CDR3 consists of 16 residues. V lost 0 bases to trimming and J lost 0 bases; unmatched junction nucleotides: 4. Germline CDR1 reads SGDLS; CDR2 reads YYNGEE. CDR3 region: CASSVESGGYQETQYF. In nucleotides, the CDR3 is TGTGCCAGCAGCGTAGAAAGCGGGGGATACCAAGAGACCCAGTACTTC.

This chain links TRBV7-9 with TRBJ2-3; 11 bases align to TRBD2. This CDR3 is 16 amino acids long. After removal of 2 bases from V and 2 bases from J, the junction contained 3 bases not matched to a gene. Germline CDR1 and CDR2: SEHNR and FQNEAQ (reference sequence). The CDR3 DNA is TGTGCCAGCAGCTTATCACTAGCGGGGGTCACAGATACGCAGTATTTT. It codes for CASSLSLAGVTDTQYF. Full variable domain (remainder filled in from reference TRBV7-9 and TRBJ2-3): DTGVSQNPRHKITKRGQNVTFRCDPISEHNRLYWYRQTLGQGPEFLTYFQNEAQLEKSRLLSDRFSAERPKGSFSTLEIQRTEQGDSAMYLCASSLSLAGVTDTQYFGPGTRLTVL.

V is TRBV27 and J is TRBJ2-1; TRBD2 aligns across 15 bases. The germline V gene encodes CDR1 MNHEY and CDR2 SMNVEV (reference sequence). This CDR3 is built from 16 residues. The V segment lost 2 bases and the J segment 6 bases; nucleotides outside the gene matches: 2. The CDR3 bases are TGTGCCAGCAGTTTAGGGACTAGCGGGAGGATCAATGAGCAGTTCTTC. Protein: CASSLGTSGRINEQFF.

J is TRBJ2-3 and V is TRBV9; TRBD2 agrees at 9 bases. Germline CDR1 reads SGDLS; CDR2 reads YYNGEE. CDR3 length equals 15 residues. V lost 1 base and J lost 2; bases outside the gene matches: 2. The CDR3 bases are TGTGCCAGCAGCGTACTAGCGGGAATCACAGATACGCAGTATTTT. Translating it yields CASSVLAGITDTQYF.

The chain has TRBV4-1 and TRBJ2-1; 8 bases match TRBD2. The CDR3 has 15 amino acids. The J segment lost 2 bases and the V segment lost 4 bases, leaving 4 bases of the junction unmatched. Germline CDR1 MGHRA, CDR2 YSYEKL. The CDR3: CASSRDSGTYNEQFF. CDR3 in DNA: TGCGCCAGCAGCCGCGATAGCGGGACCTACAATGAGCAGTTCTTC.

As regards this clone: One end of the junction is discordant with germline, which a read error may explain. This sequence joins TRBV9 and TRBJ2-7, with TRBD2 matching 11 bases. This CDR3 spans 18 amino acids. Germline loops: CDR1 SGDLS, CDR2 YYNGEE. CDR3 amino acids: CAGSVTSGSRFKASEQYF. The CDR3 DNA reads TGTGCCGGCAGCGTAACTAGCGGGAGTAGGTTCAAGGCAAGCGAGCAGTACTTC.

The chain combines TRBV7-2 with TRBJ2-7, with no clear D. The CDR3 spans 13 residues. Trimming shortened V by 5 bases and J by 6 bases, and 14 bases separated the two germline ends. Per the germline V gene, CDR1 is SGHTA and CDR2 is FQGNSA. CDR3 nucleotides: TGTGCCAGCAGCCCCAGCGTAGGTCGCGAGCAGTACTTC. Residues: CASSPSVGREQYF.